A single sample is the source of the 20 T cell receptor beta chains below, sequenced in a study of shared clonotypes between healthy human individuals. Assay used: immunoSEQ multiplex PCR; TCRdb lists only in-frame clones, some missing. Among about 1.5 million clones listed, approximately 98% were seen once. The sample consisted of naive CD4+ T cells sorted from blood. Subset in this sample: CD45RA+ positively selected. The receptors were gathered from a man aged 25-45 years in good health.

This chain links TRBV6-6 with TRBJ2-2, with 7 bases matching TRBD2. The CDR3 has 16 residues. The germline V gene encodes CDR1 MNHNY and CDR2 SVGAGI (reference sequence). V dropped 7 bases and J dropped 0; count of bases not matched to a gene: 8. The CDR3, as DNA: TGTGCCAGCACCTCTACTCTAGCGGCGAACACCGGGGAGCTGTTTTTT. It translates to CASTSTLAANTGELFF.

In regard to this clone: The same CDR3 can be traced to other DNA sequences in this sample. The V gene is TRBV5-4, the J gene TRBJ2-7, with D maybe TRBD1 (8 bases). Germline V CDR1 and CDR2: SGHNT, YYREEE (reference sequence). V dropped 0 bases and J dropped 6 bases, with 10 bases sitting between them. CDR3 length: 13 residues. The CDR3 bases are TGTGCCAGCAGCTTGGACAGGGGGGGCGAGCAGTACTTC. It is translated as CASSLDRGGEQYF.

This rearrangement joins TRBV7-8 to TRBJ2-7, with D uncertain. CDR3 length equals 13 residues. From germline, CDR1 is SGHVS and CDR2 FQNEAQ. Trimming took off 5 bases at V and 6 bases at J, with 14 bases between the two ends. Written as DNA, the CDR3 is TGTGCCAGCAGCAAGCAGTTGGGATCCGAGCAGTACTTC. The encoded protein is CASSKQLGSEQYF.

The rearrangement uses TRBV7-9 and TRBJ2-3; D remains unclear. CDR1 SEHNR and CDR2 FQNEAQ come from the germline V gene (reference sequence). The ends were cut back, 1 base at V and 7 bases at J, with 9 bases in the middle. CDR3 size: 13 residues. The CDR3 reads CASSLERLHTQYF. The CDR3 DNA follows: TGTGCCAGCAGCTTAGAAAGGTTGCATACGCAGTATTTT.

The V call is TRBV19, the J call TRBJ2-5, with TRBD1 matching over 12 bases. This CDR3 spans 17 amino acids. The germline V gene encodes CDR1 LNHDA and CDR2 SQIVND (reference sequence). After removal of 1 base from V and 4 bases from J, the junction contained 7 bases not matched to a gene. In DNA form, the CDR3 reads TGTGCCAGTAGTATAGTCGTGGGACAGGGGGCCGGAGAGACCCAGTACTTC. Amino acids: CASSIVVGQGAGETQYF. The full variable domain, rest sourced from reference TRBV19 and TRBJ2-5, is DGGITQSPKYLFRKEGQNVTLSCEQNLNHDAMYWYRQDPGQGLRLIYYSQIVNDFQKGDIAEGYSVSREKKESFPLTVTSAQKNPTAFYLCASSIVVGQGAGETQYFGPGTRLLVL.

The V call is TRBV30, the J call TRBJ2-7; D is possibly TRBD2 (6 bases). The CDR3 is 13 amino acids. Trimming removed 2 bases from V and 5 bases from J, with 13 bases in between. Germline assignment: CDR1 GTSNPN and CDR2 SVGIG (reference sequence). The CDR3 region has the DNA TGTGCCTGGAGTTATGGGAGGTCAAACGAGCAGTACTTC. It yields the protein CAWSYGRSNEQYF.

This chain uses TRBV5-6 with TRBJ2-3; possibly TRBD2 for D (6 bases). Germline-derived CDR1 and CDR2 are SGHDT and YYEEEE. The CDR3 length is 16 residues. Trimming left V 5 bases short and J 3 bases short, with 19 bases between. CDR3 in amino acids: CASRKRLVERTDTQYF. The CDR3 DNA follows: TGTGCCAGCAGGAAACGACTAGTGGAGAGGACAGATACGCAGTATTTT. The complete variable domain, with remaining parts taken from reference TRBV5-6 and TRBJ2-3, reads DAGVTQSPTHLIKTRGQQVTLRCSPKSGHDTVSWYQQALGQGPQFIFQYYEEEERQRGNFPDRFSGHQFPNYSSELNVNALLLGDSALYLCASRKRLVERTDTQYFGPGTRLTVL.

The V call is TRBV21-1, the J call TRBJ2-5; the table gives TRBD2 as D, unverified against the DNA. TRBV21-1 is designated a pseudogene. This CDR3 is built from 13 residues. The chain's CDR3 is CASSILYGETQYF. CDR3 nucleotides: TGTGCCAGCAGCATCCTGTACGGAGAGACCCAGTACTTC.

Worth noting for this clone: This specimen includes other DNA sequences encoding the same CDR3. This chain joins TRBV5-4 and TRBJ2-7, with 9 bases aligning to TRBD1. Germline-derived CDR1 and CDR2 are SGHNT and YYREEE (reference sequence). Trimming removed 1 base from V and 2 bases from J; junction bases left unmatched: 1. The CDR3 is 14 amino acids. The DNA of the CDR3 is TGTGCCAGCAGCTTGACAGGGGGCCCCTACGAGCAGTACTTC. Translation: CASSLTGGPYEQYF. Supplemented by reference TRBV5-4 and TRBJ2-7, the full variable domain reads ETGVTQSPTHLIKTRGQQVTLRCSSQSGHNTVSWYQQALGQGPQFIFQYYREEENGRGNFPPRFSGLQFPNYSSELNVNALELDDSALYLCASSLTGGPYEQYFGPGTRLTVT.

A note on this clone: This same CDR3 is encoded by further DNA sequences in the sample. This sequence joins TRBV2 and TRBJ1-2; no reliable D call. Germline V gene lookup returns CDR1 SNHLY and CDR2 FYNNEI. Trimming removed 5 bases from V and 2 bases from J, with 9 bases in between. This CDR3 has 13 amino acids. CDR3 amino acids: CASSPGQNYGYTF. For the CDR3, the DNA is TGTGCCAGCAGTCCCGGGCAGAACTATGGCTACACCTTC.

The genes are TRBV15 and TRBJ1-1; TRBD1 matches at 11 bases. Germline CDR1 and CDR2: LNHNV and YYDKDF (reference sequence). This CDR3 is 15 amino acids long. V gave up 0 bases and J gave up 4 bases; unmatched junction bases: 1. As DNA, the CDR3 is TGTGCCACCAGCAGAGACGGGACAGGGGGCACTGAAGCTTTCTTT. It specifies CATSRDGTGGTEAFF.

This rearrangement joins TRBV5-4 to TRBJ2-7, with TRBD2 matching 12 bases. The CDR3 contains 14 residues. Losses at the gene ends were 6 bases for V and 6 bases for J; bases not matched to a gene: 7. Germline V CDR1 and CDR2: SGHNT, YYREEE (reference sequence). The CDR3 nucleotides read TGTGCCAGCACCCTAGCGGGAGGGCCCCGCGAGCAGTACTTC. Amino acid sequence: CASTLAGGPREQYF.

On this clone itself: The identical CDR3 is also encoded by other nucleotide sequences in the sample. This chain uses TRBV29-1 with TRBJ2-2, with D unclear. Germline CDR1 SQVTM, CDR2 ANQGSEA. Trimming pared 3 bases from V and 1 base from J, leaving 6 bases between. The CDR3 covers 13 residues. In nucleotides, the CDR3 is TGCAGCGTTGACGGTCGGAACACCGGGGAGCTGTTTTTT. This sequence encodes CSVDGRNTGELFF.

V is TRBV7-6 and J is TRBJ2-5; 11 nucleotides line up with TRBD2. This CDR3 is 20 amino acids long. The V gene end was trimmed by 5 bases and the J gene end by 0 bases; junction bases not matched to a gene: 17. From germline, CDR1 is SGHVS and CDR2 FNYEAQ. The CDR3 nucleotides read TGTGCCAGCAGCCTATTAGCGGGAGGGCGGCTTCCGGGATACCAAGAGACCCAGTACTTC. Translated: CASSLLAGGRLPGYQETQYF.

CDR3 loop: CASSQEARTGGPGANVLTF. CDR3 coding DNA: TGCGCCAGCAGCCAAGAAGCCAGGACAGGGGGTCCTGGGGCCAACGTCCTGACTTTC. This chain uses TRBV4-3 with TRBJ2-6, with 10 bases aligning to TRBD1. The CDR3 runs to 19 residues. CDR1 LGHNA and CDR2 YSLEER come from the germline V gene. V trimming: 0 bases; J trimming: 2 bases; junction bases outside the gene matches: 7.

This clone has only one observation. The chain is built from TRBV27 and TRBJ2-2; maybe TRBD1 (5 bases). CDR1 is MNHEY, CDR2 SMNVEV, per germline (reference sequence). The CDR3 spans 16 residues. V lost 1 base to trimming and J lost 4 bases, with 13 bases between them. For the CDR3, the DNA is TGTGCCAGCAGTTTATATCAGGCAGGGCTCACCGGGGAGCTGTTTTTT. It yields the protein CASSLYQAGLTGELFF.

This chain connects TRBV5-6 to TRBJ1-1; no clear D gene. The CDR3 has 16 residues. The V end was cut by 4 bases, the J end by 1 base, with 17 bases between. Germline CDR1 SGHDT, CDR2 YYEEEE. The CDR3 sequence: CASSTRRTFENTEAFF. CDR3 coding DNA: TGTGCCAGCAGCACCCGTAGGACCTTCGAGAACACTGAAGCTTTCTTT.

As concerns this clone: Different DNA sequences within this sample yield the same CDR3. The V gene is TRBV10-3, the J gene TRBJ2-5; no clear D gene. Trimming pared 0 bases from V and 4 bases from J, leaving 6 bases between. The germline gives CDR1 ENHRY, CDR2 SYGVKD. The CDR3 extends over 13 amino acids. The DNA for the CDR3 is TGTGCCATCAGTGAGTCGTACCGAGAGACCCAGTACTTC. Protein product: CAISESYRETQYF.

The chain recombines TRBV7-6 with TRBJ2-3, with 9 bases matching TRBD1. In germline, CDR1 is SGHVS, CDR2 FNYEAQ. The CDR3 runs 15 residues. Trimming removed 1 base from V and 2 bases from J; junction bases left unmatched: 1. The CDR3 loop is CASSLDRGPTDTQYF. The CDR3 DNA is TGTGCCAGCAGCTTAGACAGGGGGCCCACAGATACGCAGTATTTT.

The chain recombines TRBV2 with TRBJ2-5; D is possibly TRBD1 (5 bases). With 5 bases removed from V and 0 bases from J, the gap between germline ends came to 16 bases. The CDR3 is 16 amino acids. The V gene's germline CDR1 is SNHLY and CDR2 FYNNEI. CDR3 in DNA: TGTGCCAGCAGTAAGGATAGGGGATTGTACCAAGAGACCCAGTACTTC. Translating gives CASSKDRGLYQETQYF.